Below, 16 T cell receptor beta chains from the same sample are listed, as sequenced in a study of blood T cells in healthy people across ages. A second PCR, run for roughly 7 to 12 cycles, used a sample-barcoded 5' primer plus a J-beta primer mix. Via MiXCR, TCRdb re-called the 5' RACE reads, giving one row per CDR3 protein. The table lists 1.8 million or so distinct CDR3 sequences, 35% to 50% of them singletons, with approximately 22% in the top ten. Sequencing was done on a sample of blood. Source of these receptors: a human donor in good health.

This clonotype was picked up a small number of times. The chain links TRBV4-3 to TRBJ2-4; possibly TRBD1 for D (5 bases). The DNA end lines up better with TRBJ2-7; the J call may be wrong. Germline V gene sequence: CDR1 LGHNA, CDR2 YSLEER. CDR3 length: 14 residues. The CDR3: CASSQVQGGDEQYF. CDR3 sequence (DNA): TGCGCCAGCAGCCAAGTCCAGGGTGGAGACGAGCAGTACTTC.

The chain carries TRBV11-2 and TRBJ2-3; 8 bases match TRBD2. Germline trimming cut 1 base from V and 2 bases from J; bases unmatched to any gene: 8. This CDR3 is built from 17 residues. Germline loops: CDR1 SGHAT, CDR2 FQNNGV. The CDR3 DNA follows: TGTGCCAGCAGCTTAGTCCCGACTAGCGCATACACAGATACGCAGTATTTT. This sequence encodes CASSLVPTSAYTDTQYF.

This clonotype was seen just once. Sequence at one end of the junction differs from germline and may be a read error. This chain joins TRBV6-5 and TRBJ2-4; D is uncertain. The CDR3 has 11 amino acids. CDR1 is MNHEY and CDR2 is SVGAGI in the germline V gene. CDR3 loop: CASHEGNIQYF. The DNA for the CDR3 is TGTGCCAGCCATGAAGGCAACATACAGTACTTC.

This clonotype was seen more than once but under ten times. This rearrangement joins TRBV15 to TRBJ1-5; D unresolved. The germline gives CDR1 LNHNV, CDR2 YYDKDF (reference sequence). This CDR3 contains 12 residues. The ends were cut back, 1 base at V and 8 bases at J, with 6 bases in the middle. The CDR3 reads CATSRVQEPQHF. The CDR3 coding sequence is TGTGCCACCAGCAGAGTTCAAGAGCCCCAGCATTTT.

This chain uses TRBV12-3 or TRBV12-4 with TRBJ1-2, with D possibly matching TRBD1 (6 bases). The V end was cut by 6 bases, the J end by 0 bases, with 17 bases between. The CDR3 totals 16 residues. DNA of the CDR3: TGTGCCAGCAGCCTACATGAGGGGGGAGCTAACTATGGCTACACCTTC. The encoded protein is CASSLHEGGANYGYTF.

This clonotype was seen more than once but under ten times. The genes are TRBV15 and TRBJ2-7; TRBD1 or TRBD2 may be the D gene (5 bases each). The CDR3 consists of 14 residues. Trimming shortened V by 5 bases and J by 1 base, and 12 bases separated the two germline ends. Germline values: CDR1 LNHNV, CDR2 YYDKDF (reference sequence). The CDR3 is CATSAMRGSYEQYF. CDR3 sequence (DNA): TGTGCCACCAGCGCAATGAGGGGTTCCTACGAGCAGTACTTC.

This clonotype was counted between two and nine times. In nucleotides, the CDR3 is TGTGCCAGCAGCGCTAAGCAAGGGGTCAGGGAGACCCAGTACTTC. Translation gives CASSAKQGVRETQYF. The chain uses TRBV11-3 and TRBJ2-5, with D tentatively TRBD1 (5 bases). The germline CDR1 and CDR2 sequences are SGHNT and YENEEA. The CDR3 covers 15 residues. V was shortened by 5 bases and J by 5 bases, with 18 bases between the two germline ends.

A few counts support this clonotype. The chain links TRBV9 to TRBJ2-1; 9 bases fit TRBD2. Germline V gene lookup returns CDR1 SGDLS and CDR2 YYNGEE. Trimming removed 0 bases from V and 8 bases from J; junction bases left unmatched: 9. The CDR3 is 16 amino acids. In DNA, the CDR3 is TGTGCCAGCAGCGTAGGAGTCGGGACTAGCATACATGAGCAGTTCTTC. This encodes CASSVGVGTSIHEQFF.

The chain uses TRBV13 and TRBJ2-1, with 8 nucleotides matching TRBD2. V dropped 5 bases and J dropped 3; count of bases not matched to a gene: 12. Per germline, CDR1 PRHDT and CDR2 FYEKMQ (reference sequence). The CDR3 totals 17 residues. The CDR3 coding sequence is TGTGCCAGCAGCGTAGCGTGGGGACTAGAAGGCTACAATGAGCAGTTCTTC. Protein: CASSVAWGLEGYNEQFF.

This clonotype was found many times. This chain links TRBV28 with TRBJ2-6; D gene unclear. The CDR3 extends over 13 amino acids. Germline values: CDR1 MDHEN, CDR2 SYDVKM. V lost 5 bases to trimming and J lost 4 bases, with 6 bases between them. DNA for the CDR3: TGTGCCAGCAGTCGGGCCGGGGCCAACGTCCTGACTTTC. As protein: CASSRAGANVLTF.

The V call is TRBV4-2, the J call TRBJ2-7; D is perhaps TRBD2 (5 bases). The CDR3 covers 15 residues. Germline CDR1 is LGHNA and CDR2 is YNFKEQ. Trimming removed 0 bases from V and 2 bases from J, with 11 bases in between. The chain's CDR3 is CASSQEWGAAYEQYF. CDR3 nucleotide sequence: TGTGCCAGCAGCCAAGAGTGGGGAGCTGCCTACGAGCAGTACTTC.

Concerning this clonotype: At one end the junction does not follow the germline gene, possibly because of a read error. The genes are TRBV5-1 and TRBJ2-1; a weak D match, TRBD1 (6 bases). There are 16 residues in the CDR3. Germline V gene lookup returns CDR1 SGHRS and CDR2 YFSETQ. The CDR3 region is CASSHDGQSYTNGQFF. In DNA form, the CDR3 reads TGCGCCAGCAGCCACGACGGACAGAGCTATACAAATGGGCAGTTCTTC.

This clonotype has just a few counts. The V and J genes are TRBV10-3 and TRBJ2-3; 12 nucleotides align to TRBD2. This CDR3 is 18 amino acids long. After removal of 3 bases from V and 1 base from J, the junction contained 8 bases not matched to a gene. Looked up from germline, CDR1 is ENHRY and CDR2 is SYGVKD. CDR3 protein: CAISDRTRLAGGTDTQYF. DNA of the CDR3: TGTGCCATCAGTGACCGCACCCGACTAGCGGGAGGCACAGATACGCAGTATTTT.

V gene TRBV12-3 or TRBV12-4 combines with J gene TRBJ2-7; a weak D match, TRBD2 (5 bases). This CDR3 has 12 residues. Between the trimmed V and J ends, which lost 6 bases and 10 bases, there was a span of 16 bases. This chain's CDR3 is CASSPLTEAQYF. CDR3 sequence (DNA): TGTGCCAGCAGCCCCCTAACGGAGGCCCAGTACTTC.

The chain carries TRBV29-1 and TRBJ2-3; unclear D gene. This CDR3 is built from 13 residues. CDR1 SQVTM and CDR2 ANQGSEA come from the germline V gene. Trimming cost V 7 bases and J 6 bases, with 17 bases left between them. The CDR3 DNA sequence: TGCAGCGGTGACTTTTCCCGGACGGATACGCAGTATTTT. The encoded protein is CSGDFSRTDTQYF.

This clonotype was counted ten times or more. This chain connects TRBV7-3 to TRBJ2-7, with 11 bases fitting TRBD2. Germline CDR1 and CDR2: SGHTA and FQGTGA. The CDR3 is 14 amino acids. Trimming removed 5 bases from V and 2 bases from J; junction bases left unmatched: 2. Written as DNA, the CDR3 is TGTGCCAGCAGCGTAGCGGGGGGGGCCTACGAGCAGTACTTC. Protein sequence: CASSVAGGAYEQYF.